The rows below give T cell receptor beta chains drawn from one sample of a study of blood T cell repertoires in COVID-19. The protocol was immunoSEQ multiplex PCR, while the TCRdb copy is restricted to in-frame clones and leaves out a portion. The sample includes about 410,000 clones, roughly nine tenths seen only once; the top ten take about 1.7%. Sequenced: PBMCs or T cells enriched from blood (not recorded which). The receptors were gathered from a woman aged 30 to 39 who had recovered from COVID-19. Each CDR3 is given with its conserved first and last residue. A D gene is named only where the DNA matches it firmly. Rows give clone size only sometimes, using once, few, many, or a class for an expanded clone.

TRBJ1-5	14	.	.	TRBV19	CASSIIWRGSPQHF	TGTGCCAGTAGTATAATATGGAGAGGGTCGCCCCAGCATTTT
TRBJ1-6	14	.	TRBD1	TRBV5-3	CARRVYRGSSPLHF	TGTGCCAGAAGGGTTTACAGGGGCAGTTCACCCCTCCACTTT
TRBJ2-5	18	once	TRBD2	TRBV7-9	CASKSGLAGSGSQETQYF	TGTGCCAGCAAATCGGGGCTAGCGGGAAGTGGGTCTCAGGAGACCCAGTACTTC
TRBJ2-5	13	.	TRBD2	TRBV9	CASSDSGQETQYF	TGTGCCAGCAGCGATAGCGGGCAAGAGACCCAGTACTTC
TRBJ1-1	17	.	.	TRBV11-2	CASSLFLTTRENTEAFF	TGTGCCAGCAGCCTATTTCTTACGACCAGGGAGAACACTGAAGCTTTCTTT
TRBJ2-7	13	.	TRBD1	TRBV5-1	CASSWGTGYEQYF	TGCGCCAGCAGCTGGGGGACAGGCTACGAGCAGTACTTC
TRBJ2-7	13	once	.	TRBV29-1	CSVEVLGSYEQYF	TGCAGCGTTGAGGTATTAGGGAGTTACGAGCAGTACTTC
TRBJ2-5	13	.	.	TRBV7-6	CASGGGPQETQYF	TGTGCCAGCGGAGGCGGACCACAAGAGACCCAGTACTTC
TRBJ1-1	16	.	.	TRBV15	CATSRGNYRVDTEAFF	TGTGCCACCAGCAGAGGGAATTACAGGGTTGACACTGAAGCTTTCTTT
TRBJ1-5	16	.	.	TRBV18	CASSYLPGVGNQPQHF	TGTGCCAGCTCCTACCTCCCGGGGGTAGGCAATCAGCCCCAGCATTTT
TRBJ1-1	15	.	.	TRBV25-1	CASSEGQDPNTEAFF	TGTGCCAGCAGTGAGGGGCAAGATCCGAACACTGAAGCTTTCTTT
TRBJ1-1	12	.	.	TRBV24-1	CATRSRGKEAFF	TGTGCCACCAGGTCCCGGGGGAAAGAAGCTTTCTTT
TRBJ2-7	15	.	.	TRBV9	CASSVGGSRSYEQYF	TGTGCCAGCAGCGTAGGCGGCTCCCGCTCCTACGAGCAGTACTTC
TRBJ1-1	18	.	.	TRBV4-2	CASSQDNQVLYLNTEAFF	TGTGCCAGCAGCCAAGATAACCAGGTCCTATACCTGAACACTGAAGCTTTCTTT
TRBJ2-1	9	.	.	TRBV3-1/TRBV3-2	CAAGNEQFF	TGTGCCGCCGGTAATGAGCAGTTCTTC
TRBJ2-2	16	.	TRBD1	TRBV5-4	CASSLRTGGRSGELFF	TGTGCCAGCAGCTTAAGGACAGGGGGCCGGTCCGGGGAGCTGTTTTTT
TRBJ1-1	13	.	.	TRBV30	CAWSVRVDTEAFF	TGTGCCTGGAGTGTACGTGTAGACACTGAAGCTTTCTTT